This T cell receptor beta chain derives from a study of molecular identifiers for immune sequencing clone quantification. General study results and limits: Identical barcode-sharing TCR molecules could lead to underestimated sizes for highly expanded clones.

One entry per CDR3 protein, called by TCRdb with MiXCR from the PCR reads. This sample has 70,000 to 90,000 distinct CDR3 sequences, with roughly a fifth found just once. This CDR3 has 14 residues. V lost 4 bases and J lost 2, with 13 bases in between. Germline V gene lookup returns CDR1 SGHRS and CDR2 YFSETQ. This clonotype showed up many times. Its antigen is unidentified. The chain recombines TRBV5-1 with TRBJ2-7, with D possibly matching TRBD1 (6 bases). This receptor was obtained from a human donor in good health. Some libraries in this study had Jurkat cell RNA spiked in. The sequenced sample consisted of naive CD8+ T cells from blood, with Jurkat cell RNA spiked in. The subset is: FACS-sorted CD8+CD4-CCR7+CD45RA+ naive T cells. The CDR3 here is CASSPRDNPYEQYF. CDR3 sequence (DNA): TGCGCCAGCAGCCCCCGGGACAACCCCTACGAGCAGTACTTC.